This TCR beta chain appears in the sequencing data of a study of CD8+ T cells in alopecia areata. Study details: Percent of scalp involved defined treated patients' severity scores. General study results and limits: During tofacitinib treatment, many expanded lesional clones remained in scalp and blood. Tofacitinib significantly decreased scalp clonality and expanded CD8+ clones among top 100. Having just one nonresponder leaves the connection between baseline CD8+ expansion and response unresolved.

The authors extracted RNA and reverse transcribed it into cDNA as the sequencing template. Measured with immunoSEQ multiplex PCR; TCRdb has only the in-frame clones, and not every one. The sample holds some 190,000 clones, roughly 66% seen once. Stated treatment: oral pan-JAK inhibitor, 5-10 mg twice daily. On this clone itself: The antigen is undetermined.

V lost 6 bases to trimming and J lost 2 bases; unmatched junction nucleotides: 10. This CDR3 has 15 residues. The germline V gene has CDR1 SQVTM and CDR2 ANQGSEA. The rearrangement links TRBV29-1 to TRBJ1-5, with TRBD1 matching over 7 bases. This sequence originates from a human donor with alopecia areata. This specimen was CD4+ T cells sorted from blood, taken at week 24, from a patient treated with tofacitinib. In DNA, the CDR3 is TGCAGCGTCATTGAACAGGGGTTAGGCAATCAGCCCCAGCATTTT. Amino acids: CSVIEQGLGNQPQHF. The variable domain in full, completed from reference TRBV29-1 and TRBJ1-5, reads SAVISQKPSRDICQRGTSLTIQCQVDSQVTMMFWYRQQPGQSLTLIATANQGSEATYESGFVIDKFPISRPNLTFSTLTVSNMSPEDSSIYLCSVIEQGLGNQPQHFGDGTRLSIL.